This TCR beta chain was sequenced for a study of cytomegalovirus exposure and HLA in healthy donors (dated by TCRdb to about 2017). The study in broad terms: According to an earlier analysis of a few hundred of the donors, about 179 million T cells yielded some 110 million unique TCR beta sequences and about 300 Gb of sequence data. The genetic ancestry cluster associated with self-reported Caucasian donors included 65% to 90% of the 300 to 400 genotyped donors. HLA typing covered class I and class II loci at four-digit resolution. The study aimed to test whether signatures of past pathogen exposure could be identified by cataloging public T cell receptors. A later analysis re-examined previously published TCR beta repertoires from 600 to 700 donors and added high-resolution HLA genotyping to investigate patterns of TCR occurrence. A separate validation cohort of about 110 different subjects was used in addition to the roughly 700-subject first cohort. High-throughput TCR immunosequencing, statistical association of individual TCRs with disease status, and machine learning were combined to predict cytomegalovirus infection status. In the later analysis, no new phenotypic data were used to find candidate immune exposures; instead, reliance was placed on TCR beta sequences and their occurrence across donors. On average, around 230,000 unique TCR beta nucleotide sequences were sequenced per donor among about 400 genotyped donors of the cohort, with roughly 18% of those sequences being non-productive. Typing coverage differed by locus: A, B, C, DRB1 and DQB1 were typed in about 620-640 donors, DQA1 in 522, DPA1 in nearly 610, and DPB1 in 472. A later genetic analysis took genome-wide SNP genotypes for about three fifths of the 666 donors and used that subset as a discovery cohort. The study used immunosequencing to profile the T cell repertoires of some 600 subjects and linked those repertoires to cytomegalovirus serostatus. Roughly 5 DR-DQ haplotypes were handled as single units for association and clustering, since linkage in the cohort was strong. Alongside the repertoire data, information on donor age, sex, ethnicity and CMV serostatus was compiled. In an earlier analysis of around 540 of the donors, high-throughput TCR beta sequencing was used to judge whether each TCR beta V gene segment behaved as functional or pseudogenic. Approximately 310 gigabases of sequencing data and 70 million to 85 million unique TCR sequences were included in an early release covering 500 to 750 HLA-typed donors. All discovery cohort repertoires had been generated using a single sequencing platform.

The CDR3 goes from the cysteine to the phenylalanine over 17 residues. Just the 51-base CDR3 DNA is kept, in frame starting at base 1. CDR1 and CDR2, per the germline V gene, are MGHRA and YSYEKL. V lost 0 bases and J lost 0 bases; the stretch between them is 13 bases long. The cohort consisted of hundreds of healthy bone marrow donors. At the time of sampling, all cohort members were nominally healthy, though unrecorded immune exposures were likely present. The donor tested CMV seropositive and was one of the 289 seropositive cohort members. A peripheral blood sample was collected from each donor, and TCR beta sequencing was performed on peripheral blood mononuclear cells. Genomic DNA was extracted from the blood cell samples with the Qiagen DNeasy Blood Extraction Kit. This clone was recorded a few times. Its antigen is still unknown. The input lacks base qualities; no much larger clone sits a single base away.

Preparation of the library involved the immunoSEQ multiplex PCR assay. A mixture of 60 forward primers for TCR Vbeta segments and 13 reverse primers for TCR Jbeta segments was used in the multiplex PCR. The CDR3 region of rearranged TCR beta genes was amplified from genomic DNA by a multiplex PCR assay. The amplified TCR beta libraries were sequenced on the Illumina HiSeq System as 87-base-pair reads. The study's own analysis went as follows. A later analysis counted about 80 million unique TCR beta chains across the 666 repertoires, and some 11 million of these chains were shared by at least two donors. Raw reads were error-corrected and collapsed into unique sequences by a nearest-neighbor algorithm in which closely related sequences were merged to remove PCR and sequencing errors. CDR3 sequences were aligned to IMGT reference sequences to assign V, D and J gene segments. For a sequence to be retained, a match of at least six nucleotides to both a V gene segment and a J gene segment was required. Rearrangements were called productive when the CDR3 lacked stop codons and stayed in frame with V and J; all others were non-productive. CDR3 was defined according to IMGT convention as the region running from the second conserved V-encoded cysteine to the conserved J-encoded phenylalanine. The earlier analysis of 587 of the donors excluded sequences that lacked an unambiguous match to a single V gene segment. An earlier analysis of 450 to 650 of the donors called V segments functional above 56.7% productive rearrangements and segregating when the between-donor standard deviation exceeded 5%. A statistical classification framework was built to diagnose cytomegalovirus status from the catalog of TCR beta chain sequences. In a later analysis, TCR nucleotide sequences were compared against IMGT/GENE-DB human TR gene sequences so that V and J genes could be assigned. Using the TCRdist pipeline, a later analysis assigned CDR3 sequences along with most-parsimonious VDJ recombination scenarios. In a later analysis, each TCR beta chain was defined by its CDR3 amino acid sequence together with its V-gene family, and reads lacking a unique V-gene family were excluded. A later analysis removed 592 highly shared, low-generation-probability nucleotide sequences to deal with suspected cross-contamination and a sequencing artifact. A later analysis calculated a clonal expansion index for each public chain from normalized within-repertoire ranks of inferred template counts. Generation probabilities in a later analysis came from a VDJ recombination model fitted to out-of-frame rearrangements, and those results were checked against IGoR. Hypergeometric tests were used in a later analysis to score TCR-TCR, TCR-HLA and TCR-CMV co-occurrence, with a repertoire-size bias correction applied to the TCR pairs. To estimate false discovery rates, a later analysis permuted the HLA or CMV assignments 20 times. In a later analysis, co-occurring TCRs were grouped using DBSCAN, with TCRdist sequence similarity added in when clustering inside HLA-allele-positive subsets. Co-occurrence clustering excluded repertoires with fewer than 30,000 or more than 120,000 public chains, plus five with anomalous nucleotide sharing. Sourced from immuneACCESS, this table was stored by TCRdb with only in-frame sequences that have V and J called. A share of the clones is absent; for the studies checked, an unresolved V gene accounts for under half, and the remainder has no known explanation. For V, J and clone size, that table is used; D and trimming come from the DNA. The sample table records fewer than 130,000 clones; about 70% of these occur just once. The ten largest clones add up to about 2.8% of the sample.

General findings and caveats noted by the study authors: While some public TCRs were present in many individuals, most TCR sequences turned up only very rarely across donors. A later analysis found that TCR association rates varied across HLA loci, with DRB1 alleles showing the most associated TCRs and HLA-C alleles the fewest. In a later analysis, HLA-associated TCR beta chains showed more clonal expansion and lower generation probabilities than non-associated chains that were equally common. Sequencing depth was assumed to be roughly uniform across donors in the presence/absence analyses, though that assumption may not hold. According to a later analysis, parvovirus B19, influenza, CMV and Epstein-Barr virus appeared linked to several top co-occurrence clusters. A later genetic analysis reported fewer N-insertions in productive TCRs among donors in an Asian-associated ancestry cluster than the roughly 650-donor mean. In an earlier analysis of some 550 of the donors, most TCR beta V segments were observed in productive rearrangements about 87% or about 30% of the time, broadly matching IMGT annotations. V-gene and J-gene trimming of TCR beta chains was associated with a missense DCLRE1C variant in a later genetic analysis, and the association was replicated in an independent cohort. According to a later analysis, most CMV-associated TCR beta chains appeared to be HLA-restricted, and the HLA associations seemed to be driven largely by CMV exposure. Because counts were too low, some 16 rarely observed V segments, including chromosome 9 orphons, were excluded from the earlier analysis of some 540 of the donors. HLA typing was unavailable for some donors at each locus, so association tests used only the typed subset. A cluster of highly shared sequence variants was judged likely to represent a technical artifact of the sequencing pipeline. Correlated functional status among segregating V segments might be attributable to linkage disequilibrium, but an unknown experimental factor could not be ruled out. The authors suggested that the approach could potentially be generalized to other disease states and immunological phenotypes. A few of the identified cytomegalovirus-associated TCR beta chains were confirmed in vitro to be specific for cytomegalovirus antigens. The study gave a list of 150 to 200 TCR beta chains associated with cytomegalovirus. When HLA alleles, especially DR and DQ, strongly co-occurred, attributing TCR associations to individual alleles was difficult. The classifier was reported to diagnose cytomegalovirus status with high specificity and sensitivity in both the original cohort and the validation cohort. The 87-base-pair reads could not distinguish some IMGT-functional V segments, including TRBV6-2 and TRBV6-3, so those segments were excluded. Only TCR beta chains were sequenced in this cohort, and the absence of alpha or paired-chain data limited detectable features. A later analysis associated about 16,000 TCR beta sequences with specific HLA alleles at a false discovery rate of 0.05. A further reported finding was that TCR beta sequences accurately predicted the HLA-A and HLA-B alleles for most subjects in the first cohort. For the cohort, immune exposure information was limited to CMV serostatus.

The source of this sequence is a man aged 50 to 59 in good health and CMV-seropositive. Material for sequencing was PBMCs. The chain uses TRBV4-1 and TRBJ2-3, with TRBD1 tentatively as D gene (6 bases match). The CDR3 corresponds to CASSQDRDTSSTDTQYF. The DNA sequence follows: TGCGCCAGCAGCCAAGATCGGGACACCTCTAGCACAGATACGCAGTATTTT.